The T cell receptor (beta chain) described here comes from a study of glioma-infiltrating T cells after dendritic cell vaccination. Study-wide context: Patients had newly diagnosed or recurrent glioblastoma and received dendritic cell vaccines.

TCRdb's table, derived via immunoSEQ multiplex PCR, lists solely in-frame clones and lacks some. The repertoire holds tens of thousands of clones, just under 85% seen once, with about a sixth in the top ten. The sample's time point: after dendritic cell vaccination, including at tumor progression/relapse. CDR3 length: 18 amino acids. V dropped 0 bases and J dropped 7 bases, with 21 bases sitting between them. Per germline, CDR1 KGHSH and CDR2 LQKENI. This specimen was blood, taken after dendritic cell vaccination. The genes are TRBV18 and TRBJ1-4; D not resolved. This clonotype was obtained from a human donor with glioblastoma. The CDR3 DNA follows: TGTGCCAGCTCACCACCTCGGGATTTCGGTAGTCGTTCTGAAAAACTGTTTTTT. This sequence encodes CASSPPRDFGSRSEKLFF.